This TCR beta chain is from a study of CD8 T cells in Susac syndrome. A note on this clonotype: Its target is unknown.

Reverse transcription of roughly 0.5 to 1 ug RNA used random hexamers. Across 54 Vbeta and 13 Jbeta, TCR beta CDR3 was amplified with immunoSEQ multiplex PCR. Via MiXCR, TCRdb re-called the immunoSEQ multiplex PCR reads, giving one row per CDR3 protein. The sample lists about 130,000 distinct CDR3 sequences, 90% to 95% occurring once. V dropped 8 bases and J dropped 4 bases, with 9 bases sitting between them. CDR3 size: 12 residues. Germline assignment: CDR1 MDHEN and CDR2 SYDVKM. Whole-study findings and limits: In its TCR sequencing and HLA analysis, the study acknowledged that the number of individuals was relatively small.

This sequence was found in a human donor in good health. Material for sequencing was CD4+ T cells from PBMCs. The V gene is TRBV28, the J gene TRBJ1-5; D remains ambiguous. CDR3 sequence (DNA): TGTGCCAGCGTAGGACCGAATCAGCCCCAGCATTTT. Its protein product is CASVGPNQPQHF.